Listed below are T cell receptor beta chains from one sample, sequenced in a study of T cell responses to AZD1222 COVID-19 vaccine. The protocol was immunoSEQ multiplex PCR, while the TCRdb copy is restricted to in-frame clones and leaves out a portion. The table records 40,000 to 60,000 clones, 70% to 85% of them present only once. The starting material was peripheral blood, obtained on day 0 of MenACWY control vaccination. The receptors derive from an adult in good health. Both conserved end residues are part of each CDR3. A D gene is named only where the DNA matches it firmly. Clone size appears in some rows only: once, few, many, or a class for an expanded clone.

d_call j_call cdr3_length clone_size v_call cdr3_nt cdr3_aa
NA TRBJ1-5 15 NA TRBV5-1 TGCGCCAGCAGCCTCGGGGGTTCGGGAGGTCAGCCCCAGCATTTT CASSLGGSGGQPQHF
TRBD1 TRBJ2-1 17 NA TRBV5-1 TGCGCCAGCAGCTCGTCCGGGACAGGGGCGAGGTACAATGAGCAGTTCTTC CASSSSGTGARYNEQFF
NA TRBJ1-2 14 NA TRBV7-2 TGTGCCAGCAGCTTGACATCTGAGAACTATGGCTACACCTTC CASSLTSENYGYTF
NA TRBJ2-1 15 once TRBV5-1 TGCGCCAGCAGTCTAGAGGGCCGGGGCAACAATGAGCAGTTCTTC CASSLEGRGNNEQFF
NA TRBJ2-1 12 NA TRBV25-1 TGTGCCAGCAGTTTACAGGGCGATGAGCAGTTCTTC CASSLQGDEQFF
NA TRBJ1-6 13 once TRBV18 TGTGCCAGCTCACAAGGAACTAGCTCACCCCTCCACTTT CASSQGTSSPLHF
NA TRBJ1-4 15 NA TRBV9 TGTGCCAGCAGCGTAAACAGCGCGAGGAATGAAAAACTGTTTTTT CASSVNSARNEKLFF
NA TRBJ2-4 16 NA TRBV10-2 TGCGCCAGCAGTGATAGTAGCGCCCTAGCCAAAAACATTCAGTACTTC CASSDSSALAKNIQYF
NA TRBJ1-1 13 few TRBV30 TGTGCCTGGAGTGTATCGGCGAACACTGAAGCTTTCTTT CAWSVSANTEAFF
NA TRBJ1-6 14 NA TRBV27 TGTGCCAGCAGTTTATATAGGGACAATTCACCCCTCCACTTT CASSLYRDNSPLHF
TRBD1 TRBJ1-5 15 NA TRBV15 TGTGCCACCAGCAGAGGTGACAGGGGCGATCAGCCCCAGCATTTT CATSRGDRGDQPQHF
NA TRBJ2-1 16 few TRBV6-4 TGTGCCAGCAGTGACTCCATAGAGGCCTCCTACAATGAGCAGTTCTTC CASSDSIEASYNEQFF
TRBD2 TRBJ2-1 16 NA TRBV6-4 TGTGCCAGCAGTGCGACTAGCGGGGGGGCTGCGAATGAGCAGTTCTTC CASSATSGGAANEQFF
NA TRBJ1-1 12 NA TRBV12-3/TRBV12-4 TGTGCCAGCAGTTTGTCCGGCGTCGAAGCTTTCTTT CASSLSGVEAFF
NA TRBJ2-7 15 NA TRBV7-2 TGTGCCAGCAGCTTAGTTGCGACACCTGACTACGAGCAGTACTTC CASSLVATPDYEQYF
NA TRBJ1-4 14 NA TRBV5-1 TGCGCCAGCAGCTTTGGAGGGTTTGGGGAAAAACTGTTTTTT CASSFGGFGEKLFF
NA TRBJ1-5 15 NA TRBV6-1 TGTGCCAGCAGTGAATATAGGCAGGGCAATCAGCCCCAGCATTTT CASSEYRQGNQPQHF
TRBD2 TRBJ2-1 14 NA TRBV5-5 TGTGCCCGCCGCCGGGGGGGGTCTGGCAATGAGCAGTTCTTC CARRRGGSGNEQFF
NA TRBJ1-1 12 NA TRBV28 TGTGCCAGCAGTTTATCGGGCAGAGGAGCTTTCTTT CASSLSGRGAFF
NA TRBJ2-2 13 NA TRBV2 TGTGCCAGCAGTGATTGGCTAGTTGAGGAGCTGTTTTTT CASSDWLVEELFF
TRBD1 TRBJ1-1 15 NA TRBV6-1 TGTGCCAGCAGTGAGGGGACAGGGGGCAAGACTGAAGCTTTCTTT CASSEGTGGKTEAFF
NA TRBJ1-3 15 NA TRBV5-1 TGCGCCAGCAGCAAAGACAGGACTTCTGGAAACACCATATATTTT CASSKDRTSGNTIYF
TRBD1 TRBJ1-5 15 NA TRBV19 TGTGCCAGTAGTATCGGGACAGGGGGAGGTCAGCCCCAGCATTTT CASSIGTGGGQPQHF
NA TRBJ1-6 16 few TRBV3-1/TRBV3-2 TGTGCCAGCAGCCAAGGGTCGGTAGGGTATAATTCACCCCTCCACTTT CASSQGSVGYNSPLHF
NA TRBJ1-1 14 NA TRBV2 TGTGCCAGCATCAACCGACCGAGCGGCACTGAAGCTTTCTTT CASINRPSGTEAFF
TRBD1 TRBJ1-2 17 NA TRBV4-2 TGTGCCAGCAGCCAAGTGGGACAGGGGGCAGCGAACTATGGCTACACCTTC CASSQVGQGAANYGYTF
TRBD1 TRBJ1-5 16 NA TRBV28 TGTGCCAGCAGACCCACGACAGGGTCGGGCAATCAGCCCCAGCATTTT CASRPTTGSGNQPQHF
TRBD1 TRBJ2-2 18 NA TRBV11-2 TGTGCCAGCAGCTTAGAGGGGACAGGGGGGATCTTCACCGGGGAGCTGTTTTTT CASSLEGTGGIFTGELFF
NA TRBJ1-2 12 NA TRBV5-4 TGTGCCAGCAGCTTGGAGGTCTATGGCTACACCTTC CASSLEVYGYTF
NA TRBJ2-2 13 NA TRBV6-4 TGTGCCAGCAGTGACGGAGGGACCGGGGAGCTGTTTTTT CASSDGGTGELFF
NA TRBJ1-3 12 NA TRBV6-1 TGTGCCAGCAGTGAAGTTAGGGGCACCATATATTTT CASSEVRGTIYF
TRBD2 TRBJ2-1 16 NA TRBV5-1 TGCGCCAGCAGCTCAAAAGCGGGAGGGACCTACAATGAGCAGTTCTTC CASSSKAGGTYNEQFF
TRBD1 TRBJ1-3 16 NA TRBV11-2 TGTGCCAGCAGCGCCGGACAGGCACTCTCTGGAAACACCATATATTTT CASSAGQALSGNTIYF
TRBD2 TRBJ2-1 15 NA TRBV14 TGTGCCAGCAGCCAATATAGCGGGGGCTACAATGAGCAGTTCTTC CASSQYSGGYNEQFF
TRBD1 TRBJ2-1 16 NA TRBV6-1 TGTGCCAGCAGTGGAGGAGCGGACAGGACATACAATGAGCAGTTCTTC CASSGGADRTYNEQFF
NA TRBJ2-2 14 NA TRBV9 TGTGCCAGCAGCGTAGGGCCCCGACCCGGGGAGCTGTTTTTT CASSVGPRPGELFF
TRBD2 TRBJ2-2 19 NA TRBV5-1 TGCGCCAGCAGCCCTGGACTAGCGGGGGCCCTCTTCAACACCGGGGAGCTGTTTTTT CASSPGLAGALFNTGELFF
TRBD1 TRBJ1-2 13 NA TRBV12-3/TRBV12-4 TGTGCCAGCAGTTTTTACAGGGGCCGAGGCTACACCTTC CASSFYRGRGYTF
TRBD1 TRBJ1-2 14 NA TRBV2 TGTGCCAGCATGAGAGGGACAGGGAACTATGGCTACACCTTC CASMRGTGNYGYTF
NA TRBJ2-2 15 NA TRBV5-1 TGCGCCAGCAGCTTGGGCATGTGGGGGACCGGGGAGCTGTTTTTT CASSLGMWGTGELFF
NA TRBJ1-5 11 once TRBV28 TGTGCCAGCAGTTATCCCCAGCCCCAGCATTTT CASSYPQPQHF
NA TRBJ2-7 14 medium-sized TRBV6-5 TGTGCCAGCAGTTTCGCTTCGGGAGACTACGAGCAGTACTTC CASSFASGDYEQYF
NA TRBJ2-6 16 few TRBV5-1 TGCGCCAGCAGCTCGCAGACGCACTCTGGGGCCAACGTCCTGACTTTC CASSSQTHSGANVLTF
TRBD1 TRBJ1-5 17 NA TRBV28 TGTGCCAGCAGTTCTCACAGGGGGCTTGCCAGCAATCAGCCCCAGCATTTT CASSSHRGLASNQPQHF
NA TRBJ2-1 15 NA TRBV6-1 TGTGCCAGCAGTGAAGGACAGTGGGTGACCAATGAGCAGTTCTTC CASSEGQWVTNEQFF
NA TRBJ2-3 15 NA TRBV9 TGTGCCAGCAGCCCCCGTGGAGACGGCACAGATACGCAGTATTTT CASSPRGDGTDTQYF
TRBD2 TRBJ2-3 15 NA TRBV2 TGTGCCAGCGGATTTGGGCGGGGGGATTCAGATACGCAGTATTTT CASGFGRGDSDTQYF
NA TRBJ1-3 14 NA TRBV6-6 TGTGCCAGCATCGGGTACAACTCTGGAAACACCATATATTTT CASIGYNSGNTIYF
TRBD1 TRBJ1-1 14 NA TRBV6-2/TRBV6-3 TGTGCCAGCAGTTACGGAGGGGGCAGAACTGAAGCTTTCTTT CASSYGGGRTEAFF
NA TRBJ1-2 15 NA TRBV4-1 TGCGCCAGCAGCCAAGATCAGGCCTCTTACTATGGCTACACCTTC CASSQDQASYYGYTF
TRBD1 TRBJ2-2 14 NA TRBV6-5 TGTGCCAGCAGACTGACAGGGACCACCGGGGAGCTGTTTTTT CASRLTGTTGELFF
NA TRBJ1-2 13 NA TRBV7-9 TGTGCCAGCAGCTTAGAGATTCCAGCAGGCTACACCTTC CASSLEIPAGYTF
NA TRBJ2-2 13 NA TRBV4-1 TGCGCCAGCAGCCAAGGGGACGGCGGGGAGCTGTTTTTT CASSQGDGGELFF
NA TRBJ2-3 11 once TRBV20-1 TGCAGTGTTTACCCAGATACTGAGCAGTATTTT CSVYPDTEQYF
NA TRBJ1-4 14 NA TRBV12-5 TGTGCTAGTGGTTTGCGGGGACATAATGAAAAACTGTTTTTT CASGLRGHNEKLFF
NA TRBJ2-7 10 NA TRBV20-1 TGCAGTGCTTCGGCCTACGAGCAGTACTTC CSASAYEQYF
NA TRBJ1-1 15 NA TRBV3-1/TRBV3-2 TGTGCCAGCACCCACACGGACAGACCGAGGCCTGAAGCTTTCTTT CASTHTDRPRPEAFF
NA TRBJ1-4 14 NA TRBV30 TGTGCCGGAGAGGAAGGGGGGAGTCGCGAAAAACTGTTTTTT CAGEEGGSREKLFF
TRBD1 TRBJ1-3 22 few TRBV28 TGTGCCAGCAGGCAATCTACGGACAGGGGGAGTCTTCCGTTTAACTCTGGAAACACCATATATTTT CASRQSTDRGSLPFNSGNTIYF